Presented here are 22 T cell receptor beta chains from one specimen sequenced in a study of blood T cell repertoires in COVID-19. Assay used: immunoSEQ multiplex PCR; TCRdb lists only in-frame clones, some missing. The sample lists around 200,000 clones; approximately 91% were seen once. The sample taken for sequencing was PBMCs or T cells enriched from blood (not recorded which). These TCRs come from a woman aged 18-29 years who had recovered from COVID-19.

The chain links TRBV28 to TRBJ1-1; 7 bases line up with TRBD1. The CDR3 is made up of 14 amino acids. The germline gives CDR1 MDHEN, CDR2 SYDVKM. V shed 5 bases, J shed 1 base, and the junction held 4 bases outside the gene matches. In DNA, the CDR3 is TGTGCCAGCAGTCTGACAGGGCCGAACACTGAAGCTTTCTTT. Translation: CASSLTGPNTEAFF.

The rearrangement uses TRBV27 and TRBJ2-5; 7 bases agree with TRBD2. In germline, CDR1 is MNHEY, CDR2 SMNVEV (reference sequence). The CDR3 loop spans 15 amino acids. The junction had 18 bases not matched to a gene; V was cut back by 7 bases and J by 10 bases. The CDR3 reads CASTPGGLEMINQYF. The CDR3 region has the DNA TGTGCCAGCACTCCAGGAGGACTAGAAATGATCAACCAGTACTTC.

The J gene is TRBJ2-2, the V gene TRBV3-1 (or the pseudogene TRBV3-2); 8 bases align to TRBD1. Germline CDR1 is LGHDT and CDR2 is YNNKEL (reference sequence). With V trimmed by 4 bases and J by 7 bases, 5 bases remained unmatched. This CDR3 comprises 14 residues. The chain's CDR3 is CASSRQGRSGELFF. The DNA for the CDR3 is TGTGCCAGCAGCCGACAGGGGAGAAGCGGGGAGCTGTTTTTT.

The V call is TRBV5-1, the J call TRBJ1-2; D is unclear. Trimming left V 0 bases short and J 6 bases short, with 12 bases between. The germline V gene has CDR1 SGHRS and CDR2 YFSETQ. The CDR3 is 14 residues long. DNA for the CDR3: TGCGCCAGCAGCTTGGGCCGGCGGGGTAATGGCTACACCTTC. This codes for CASSLGRRGNGYTF.

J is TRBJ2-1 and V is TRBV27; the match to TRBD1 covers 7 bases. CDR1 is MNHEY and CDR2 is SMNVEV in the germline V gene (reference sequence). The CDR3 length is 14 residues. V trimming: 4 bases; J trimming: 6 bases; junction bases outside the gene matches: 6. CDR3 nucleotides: TGTGCCAGCAGTTCACAGGGGTGGCTCAATGAGCAGTTCTTC. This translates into CASSSQGWLNEQFF.

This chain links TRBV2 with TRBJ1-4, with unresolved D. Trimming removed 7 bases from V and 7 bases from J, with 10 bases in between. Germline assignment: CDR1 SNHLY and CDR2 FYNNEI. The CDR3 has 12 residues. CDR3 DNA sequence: TGTGCCAGCACCCGTTTGCGTGAAAAACTGTTTTTT. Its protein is CASTRLREKLFF.

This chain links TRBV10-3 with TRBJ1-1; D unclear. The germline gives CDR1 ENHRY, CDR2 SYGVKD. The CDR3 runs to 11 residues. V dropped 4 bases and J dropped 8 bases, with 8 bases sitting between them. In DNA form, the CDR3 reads TGTGCCATCAGTGCGGCGGGGGAAGCTTTCTTT. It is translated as CAISAAGEAFF.

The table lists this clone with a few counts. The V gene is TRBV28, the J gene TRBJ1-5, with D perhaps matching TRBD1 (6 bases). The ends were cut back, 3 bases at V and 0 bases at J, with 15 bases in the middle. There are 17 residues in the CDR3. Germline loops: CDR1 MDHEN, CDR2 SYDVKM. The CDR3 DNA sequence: TGTGCCAGCAGTTTGCCCGGGACATCCTATAGCAATCAGCCCCAGCATTTT. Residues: CASSLPGTSYSNQPQHF.

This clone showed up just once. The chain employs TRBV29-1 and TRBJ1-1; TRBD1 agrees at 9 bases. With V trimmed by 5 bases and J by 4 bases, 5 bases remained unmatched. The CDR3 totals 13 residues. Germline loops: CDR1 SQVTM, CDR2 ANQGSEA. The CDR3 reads CSVQGQGGTEAFF. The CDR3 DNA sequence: TGCAGCGTTCAGGGACAGGGAGGCACTGAAGCTTTCTTT.

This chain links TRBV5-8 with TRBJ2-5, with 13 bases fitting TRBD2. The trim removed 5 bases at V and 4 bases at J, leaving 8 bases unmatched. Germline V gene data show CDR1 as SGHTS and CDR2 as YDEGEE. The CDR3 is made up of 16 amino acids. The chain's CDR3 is CASSHGGLAGVETQYF. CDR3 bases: TGTGCCAGCAGTCACGGCGGACTAGCGGGAGTAGAGACCCAGTACTTC.

CDR3 loop: CSVKSGTSYNEQFF. CDR3 sequence (DNA): TGCAGCGTCAAATCCGGGACTAGTTACAATGAGCAGTTCTTC. The V gene is TRBV29-1, the J gene TRBJ2-1, with 8 bases fitting TRBD2. Germline CDR1 is SQVTM and CDR2 is ANQGSEA. The trim removed 6 bases at V and 4 bases at J, leaving 8 bases unmatched. The CDR3 loop spans 14 amino acids.

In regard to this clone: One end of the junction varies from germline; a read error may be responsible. The CDR3 loop is CASRDRTGRGTEAFF. CDR3 in DNA: TGTGCCAGCCGTGACCGGACCGGCAGGGGGACTGAAGCTTTCTTT. The chain couples TRBV2 to TRBJ1-1; 7 bases fit TRBD1. This CDR3 spans 15 amino acids. CDR1 and CDR2 from the germline V gene are SNHLY and FYNNEI.

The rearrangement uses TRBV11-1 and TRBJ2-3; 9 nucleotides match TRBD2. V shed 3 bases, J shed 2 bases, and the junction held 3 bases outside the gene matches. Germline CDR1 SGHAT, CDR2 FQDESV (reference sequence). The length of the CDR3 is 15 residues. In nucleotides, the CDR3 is TGTGCCAGCAGCTTGCGACTAGCGGACACAGATACGCAGTATTTT. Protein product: CASSLRLADTDTQYF.

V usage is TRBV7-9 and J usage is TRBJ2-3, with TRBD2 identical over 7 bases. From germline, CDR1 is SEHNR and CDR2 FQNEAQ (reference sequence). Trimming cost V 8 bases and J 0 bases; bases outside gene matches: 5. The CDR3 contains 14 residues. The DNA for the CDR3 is TGTGCCAGCCTAGGGGAGGGGAGCACAGATACGCAGTATTTT. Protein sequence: CASLGEGSTDTQYF.

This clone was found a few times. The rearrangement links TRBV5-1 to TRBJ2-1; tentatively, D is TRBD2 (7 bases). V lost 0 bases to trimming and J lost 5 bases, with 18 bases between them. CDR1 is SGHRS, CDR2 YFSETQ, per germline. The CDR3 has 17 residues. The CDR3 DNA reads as TGCGCCAGCAGCTTGGTGGGGGGGCGCCCCACTGACAATGAGCAGTTCTTC. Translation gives CASSLVGGRPTDNEQFF.

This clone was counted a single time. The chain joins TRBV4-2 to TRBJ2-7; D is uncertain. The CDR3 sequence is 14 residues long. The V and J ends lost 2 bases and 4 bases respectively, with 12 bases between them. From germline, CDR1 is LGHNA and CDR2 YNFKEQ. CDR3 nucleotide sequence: TGTGCCAGCAGCCAAAACCTTGCCCGGTACGAGCAGTACTTC. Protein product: CASSQNLARYEQYF.

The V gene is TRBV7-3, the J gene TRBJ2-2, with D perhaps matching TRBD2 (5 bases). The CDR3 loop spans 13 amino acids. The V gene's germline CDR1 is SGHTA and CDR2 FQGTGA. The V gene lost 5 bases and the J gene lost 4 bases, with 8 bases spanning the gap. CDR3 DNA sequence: TGTGCCAGCAGCCCAACTAGCACCGGGGAGCTGTTTTTT. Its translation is CASSPTSTGELFF.

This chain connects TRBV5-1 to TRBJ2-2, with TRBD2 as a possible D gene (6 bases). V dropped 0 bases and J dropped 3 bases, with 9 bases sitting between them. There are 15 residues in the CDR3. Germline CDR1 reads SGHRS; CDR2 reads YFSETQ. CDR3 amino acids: CASSLGGTHTGELFF. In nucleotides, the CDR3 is TGCGCCAGCAGCTTGGGCGGGACGCACACCGGGGAGCTGTTTTTT.

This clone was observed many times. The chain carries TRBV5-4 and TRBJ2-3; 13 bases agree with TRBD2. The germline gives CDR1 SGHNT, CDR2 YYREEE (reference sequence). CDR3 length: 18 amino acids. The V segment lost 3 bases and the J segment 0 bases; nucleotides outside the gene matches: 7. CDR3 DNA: TGTGCCAGCAGCTGGGGGACTAGCGGGACCCCTAGCACAGATACGCAGTATTTT. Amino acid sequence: CASSWGTSGTPSTDTQYF.

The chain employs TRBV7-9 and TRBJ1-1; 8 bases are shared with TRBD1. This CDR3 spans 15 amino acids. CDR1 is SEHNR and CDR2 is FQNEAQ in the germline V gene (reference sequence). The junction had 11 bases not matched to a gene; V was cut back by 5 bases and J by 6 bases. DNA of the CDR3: TGTGCCAGCAGCGAACTCTCAGGGGGCTTGGCTGAAGCTTTCTTT. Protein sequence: CASSELSGGLAEAFF.

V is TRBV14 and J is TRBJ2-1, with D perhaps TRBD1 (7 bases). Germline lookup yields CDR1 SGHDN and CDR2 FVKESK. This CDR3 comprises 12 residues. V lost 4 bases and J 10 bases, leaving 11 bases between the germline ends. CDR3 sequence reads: CASSPGGLEQFF. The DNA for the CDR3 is TGTGCCAGCAGCCCAGGGGGGCTGGAGCAGTTCTTC.

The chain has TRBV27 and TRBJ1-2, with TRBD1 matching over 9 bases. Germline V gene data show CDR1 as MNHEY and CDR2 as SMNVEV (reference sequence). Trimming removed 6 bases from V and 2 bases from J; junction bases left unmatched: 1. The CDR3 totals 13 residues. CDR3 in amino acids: CASSGQGNYGYTF. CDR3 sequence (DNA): TGTGCCAGCAGCGGACAGGGGAACTATGGCTACACCTTC.